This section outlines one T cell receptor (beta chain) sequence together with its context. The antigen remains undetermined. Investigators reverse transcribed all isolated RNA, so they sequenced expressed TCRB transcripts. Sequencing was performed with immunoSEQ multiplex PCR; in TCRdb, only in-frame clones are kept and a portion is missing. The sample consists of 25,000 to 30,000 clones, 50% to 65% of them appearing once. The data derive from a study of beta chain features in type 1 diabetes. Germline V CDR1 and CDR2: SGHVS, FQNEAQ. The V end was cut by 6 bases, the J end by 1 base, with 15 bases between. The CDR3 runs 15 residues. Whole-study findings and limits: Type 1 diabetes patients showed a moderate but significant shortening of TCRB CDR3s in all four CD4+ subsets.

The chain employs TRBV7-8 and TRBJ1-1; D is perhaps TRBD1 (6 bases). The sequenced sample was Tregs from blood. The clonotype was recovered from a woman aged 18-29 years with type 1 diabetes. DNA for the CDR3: TGTGCCAGCAGGACAAGCGGGACACAGAACACTGAAGCTTTCTTT. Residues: CASRTSGTQNTEAFF.